These 24 T cell receptor beta chains originate from one sample sequenced in a study of T cells after posttransplantation cyclophosphamide. Some clones are missing from TCRdb's copy, which holds only in-frame ones; the method was immunoSEQ multiplex PCR. This table has tens of thousands of clones, 92% appearing once. Source material: PBMCs. Every receptor here comes from a woman in her 50s in good health and a related stem cell transplant donor.

V usage is TRBV5-1 and J usage is TRBJ1-6; no definite D call. Germline loops: CDR1 SGHRS, CDR2 YFSETQ. Trimming removed 0 bases from V and 7 bases from J, with 11 bases in between. The CDR3 length is 15 residues. The CDR3 sequence: CASSLDPGRNSPLHF. CDR3 sequence (DNA): TGCGCCAGCAGCTTGGATCCAGGAAGGAATTCACCCCTCCACTTT.

The V and J genes are TRBV6-1 and TRBJ2-1; unclear D gene. Germline-derived CDR1 and CDR2 are MNHNS and SASEGT. V was cut by 4 bases and J by 4 bases, with 8 bases left in between. The CDR3 length is 13 residues. This CDR3 is CASSVVLYNEQFF. CDR3 nucleotide sequence: TGTGCCAGCAGTGTTGTTCTGTACAATGAGCAGTTCTTC.

This rearrangement joins TRBV7-2 to TRBJ2-5; D is unresolved. The J call may be wrong; the DNA end is better matched by TRBJ2-7. Germline CDR1 and CDR2: SGHTA and FQGNSA. The CDR3 is 12 amino acids. CDR3: CASAAFSYEQYF. The CDR3 DNA is TGTGCCAGCGCAGCGTTCTCCTACGAGCAGTACTTC.

This sequence joins TRBV19 and TRBJ2-7; 7 nucleotides agree with TRBD2. The germline gives CDR1 LNHDA, CDR2 SQIVND (reference sequence). The V gene end was trimmed by 3 bases and the J gene end by 2 bases; junction bases not matched to a gene: 7. CDR3 length equals 15 residues. The CDR3 region is CASSMGGQPTYEQYF. CDR3 DNA sequence: TGTGCCAGTAGTATGGGAGGGCAGCCAACCTACGAGCAGTACTTC.

This clone has a single count. The chain is built from TRBV20-1 and TRBJ1-1; a weak D match, TRBD1 (5 bases). CDR3 length equals 10 residues. V gave up 5 bases and J gave up 11 bases, with 12 bases separating them. Germline V gene lookup returns CDR1 DFQATT and CDR2 SNEGSKA (reference sequence). DNA for the CDR3: TGCAGTGCTGACGGGGGGTGGGCTTTCTTT. It is translated as CSADGGWAFF.

This chain connects TRBV6-5 to TRBJ1-5, with 8 positions matching TRBD1. Germline assignment: CDR1 MNHEY and CDR2 SVGAGI. J was trimmed by 7 bases and V by 2 bases; bases with no gene match: 7. This CDR3 spans 15 amino acids. In nucleotides, the CDR3 is TGTGCCAGCAGTTACCGGACAGGGAAGGAGCAGCCCCAGCATTTT. Translation: CASSYRTGKEQPQHF.

This clone appeared once. The V gene is TRBV19, the J gene TRBJ2-3, with TRBD2 as a possible D gene (6 bases). Germline V gene lookup returns CDR1 LNHDA and CDR2 SQIVND (reference sequence). This CDR3 has 15 residues. V lost 9 bases and J lost 2, with 18 bases in between. DNA of the CDR3: TGTGCCAGCACGACAACGGGGCGGGACACAGATACGCAGTATTTT. Its translation is CASTTTGRDTDTQYF.

V and J are TRBV6-5 and TRBJ2-1, with unresolved D. CDR3 length: 15 amino acids. Germline CDR1 and CDR2: MNHEY and SVGAGI. Deletions cut 5 bases from V and 2 bases from J, with 13 bases between. CDR3 in amino acids: CASSPTVGPYNEQFF. CDR3 coding DNA: TGTGCCAGCAGTCCAACCGTTGGCCCCTACAATGAGCAGTTCTTC.

The chain uses TRBV2 and TRBJ1-1; 8 nucleotides agree with TRBD1. The length of the CDR3 is 16 residues. With V trimmed by 1 base and J by 3 bases, 7 bases remained unmatched. In germline, CDR1 is SNHLY, CDR2 FYNNEI. The CDR3 nucleotides read TGTGCCAGCAGTGAAGAAGGACAGGGTTATGACACTGAAGCTTTCTTT. Translating gives CASSEEGQGYDTEAFF.

The chain recombines TRBV5-5 with TRBJ2-7, with TRBD1 matching over 10 bases. The CDR3 is made up of 15 amino acids. The germline V gene has CDR1 SGHKS and CDR2 YYEKEE (reference sequence). V was pared by 4 bases and J by 5 bases, with 9 bases of the junction left unmatched. The CDR3 DNA is TGTGCCAGCAGCCGGGCCGGGACAGGGGCCCACGAGCAGTACTTC. Protein product: CASSRAGTGAHEQYF. Full variable domain (remainder filled in from reference TRBV5-5 and TRBJ2-7): DAGVTQSPTHLIKTRGQQVTLRCSPISGHKSVSWYQQVLGQGPQFIFQYYEKEERGRGNFPDRFSARQFPNYSSELNVNALLLGDSALYLCASSRAGTGAHEQYFGPGTRLTVT.

V gene TRBV14 combines with J gene TRBJ2-7, with 11 positions matching TRBD2. The junction had 4 bases not matched to a gene; V was cut back by 3 bases and J by 3 bases. Per the germline V gene, CDR1 is SGHDN and CDR2 is FVKESK. CDR3 length: 15 amino acids. The CDR3 nucleotides are TGTGCCAGCAGCCACCCGGGACTAGCGGTCTACGAGCAGTACTTC. It specifies CASSHPGLAVYEQYF.

The rearrangement joins TRBV5-1 to TRBJ2-3; D remains ambiguous. Trimming left V 5 bases short and J 5 bases short, with 9 bases between. The CDR3 is made up of 12 amino acids. Germline V CDR1 and CDR2: SGHRS, YFSETQ. CDR3: CASRESGDTQYF. The CDR3 DNA reads as TGCGCCAGCAGGGAGAGTGGAGATACGCAGTATTTT.

V is TRBV6-4 and J is TRBJ2-2, with D possibly TRBD1 on 6 matching bases. The CDR3 is 15 residues long. Trimming removed 0 bases from V and 7 bases from J, with 12 bases in between. Germline values: CDR1 MRHNA, CDR2 SNTAGT. The CDR3 sequence is CASSDSLTGNGELFF. The CDR3 DNA is TGTGCCAGCAGTGACTCCTTAACAGGGAACGGGGAGCTGTTTTTT.

The table lists this clone with a few counts. This chain connects TRBV6-1 to TRBJ1-5; no firm D call. The V end was cut by 1 base, the J end by 5 bases, with 12 bases between. This CDR3 region has 15 residues. Germline CDR1 is MNHNS and CDR2 is SASEGT. CDR3 DNA: TGTGCCAGCAGTGAAGGCGTCGGGGTTGATCAGCCCCAGCATTTT. It is translated as CASSEGVGVDQPQHF.

The chain has TRBV5-4 and TRBJ2-2, with 8 bases aligning to TRBD1. V lost 4 bases, J lost 6 bases, and 8 bases stayed unmatched. CDR1 is SGHNT, CDR2 YYREEE, per germline (reference sequence). The CDR3 totals 15 residues. In DNA form, the CDR3 reads TGTGCCAGCAGCGCGGACAGGGCTAGGGCCGGGGAGCTGTTTTTT. Its protein is CASSADRARAGELFF.

The rearrangement links TRBV11-3 to TRBJ2-2, with a weak D call TRBD1 (5 bases). Trimming shortened V by 2 bases and J by 3 bases, and 19 bases separated the two germline ends. CDR1 SGHNT and CDR2 YENEEA come from the germline V gene. The CDR3 consists of 18 residues. CDR3 loop: CASSLSARAKKDTGELFF. As DNA, the CDR3 is TGTGCCAGCAGCTTATCCGCCAGGGCCAAAAAGGACACCGGGGAGCTGTTTTTT.

The genes are TRBV6-1 and TRBJ2-3; 9 nucleotides line up with TRBD1. There are 15 residues in the CDR3. Germline trimming cut 3 bases from V and 1 base from J; bases unmatched to any gene: 2. Per germline, CDR1 MNHNS and CDR2 SASEGT. The CDR3 region has the DNA TGTGCCAGCAGTGACCGGGACAGGGGCACAGATACGCAGTATTTT. Protein: CASSDRDRGTDTQYF.

This clone was found a few times. V and J are TRBV6-1 and TRBJ2-4, with a weak D call TRBD1 (6 bases). Germline V gene sequence: CDR1 MNHNS, CDR2 SASEGT. Trimming stripped 3 bases from V and 0 bases from J, with 24 bases between. CDR3 length: 20 residues. Here the CDR3 DNA reads TGTGCCAGCAGTGATCTCAGGGGCATAGGAAGTTCTCTAGCCAAAAACATTCAGTACTTC. This translates into CASSDLRGIGSSLAKNIQYF.

V gene TRBV27 combines with J gene TRBJ2-5; D possibly corresponds to TRBD2 (5 bases). Between the trimmed V and J ends, which lost 5 bases and 1 base, there was a span of 8 bases. This CDR3 spans 13 amino acids. Germline V gives CDR1 MNHEY, CDR2 SMNVEV (reference sequence). The DNA of the CDR3 is TGTGCCAGCAGTACTAGACCCCAAGAGACCCAGTACTTC. This sequence encodes CASSTRPQETQYF.

In DNA form, the CDR3 reads TGTGCCAGCAGCCAAGGGGATATAGCGGGAGGGGGATACGAGCAGTACTTC. It specifies CASSQGDIAGGGYEQYF. The chain employs TRBV14 and TRBJ2-7; 11 bases map to TRBD2. V was pared by 1 base and J by 4 bases, with 9 bases of the junction left unmatched. Germline lookup yields CDR1 SGHDN and CDR2 FVKESK. CDR3 length: 17 residues.

This clone was counted between two and nine times. The V gene is TRBV30, the J gene TRBJ1-2; 7 bases match TRBD1. Germline trimming cut 3 bases from V and 8 bases from J; bases unmatched to any gene: 15. There are 15 residues in the CDR3. Germline CDR1 and CDR2: GTSNPN and SVGIG (reference sequence). The CDR3 nucleotides are TGTGCCTGGAGGATACGGAAAGGGGGCGCGGGGGGCTACACCTTC. Protein: CAWRIRKGGAGGYTF.

The rearrangement links TRBV11-2 to TRBJ1-1; no definite D call. Germline V lookup: CDR1 SGHAT, CDR2 FQNNGV. Trimming removed 7 bases from V and 4 bases from J, with 16 bases in between. CDR3 size: 14 residues. The chain's CDR3 is CASNSLPVITEAFF. DNA for the CDR3: TGTGCCAGCAATTCCCTCCCAGTCATCACTGAAGCTTTCTTT.

V gene TRBV7-6 combines with J gene TRBJ1-1; D might be TRBD1 (5 bases). With 5 bases removed from V and 0 bases from J, the gap between germline ends came to 13 bases. Per the germline V gene, CDR1 is SGHVS and CDR2 is FNYEAQ. The CDR3 consists of 15 residues. CDR3: CASSPVRDLNTEAFF. Here the CDR3 DNA reads TGTGCCAGCAGCCCGGTTAGGGACTTGAACACTGAAGCTTTCTTT.

This chain uses TRBV5-1 with TRBJ1-3; D perhaps matches TRBD1 (6 bases). Germline V CDR1 and CDR2: SGHRS, YFSETQ. The V and J ends lost 1 base and 0 bases respectively, with 8 bases between them. The length of the CDR3 is 15 residues. The DNA of the CDR3 is TGCGCCAGCAGCTTGCAGGGACACTCTGGAAACACCATATATTTT. Its translation is CASSLQGHSGNTIYF.